This is a list of T cell receptor beta chains from one sample in a study of shared clonotypes between healthy human individuals. Clones were sequenced by immunoSEQ multiplex PCR, and TCRdb holds only the in-frame ones, with some missing. The table includes roughly 520,000 clones, more than 95% detected once. The sequencing input was naive CD4+ T cells sorted from blood. These receptors all come from a woman in her 30s in good health. Both conserved end residues are part of each CDR3. A D gene is named only where the DNA matches it firmly. Clone size appears in some rows only: once, few, many, or a class for an expanded clone.

NA	TRBV28	TRBJ2-1	NA	TGTGCCAGCAGTTTCCCCGGGACACCTCCCTACAATGAGCAGTTCTTC	CASSFPGTPPYNEQFF
TRBD1	TRBV18	TRBJ1-3	NA	TGTGCCAGCTCACCACTGGACAGGGGAAACACCATATATTTT	CASSPLDRGNTIYF
NA	TRBV6-5	TRBJ2-7	NA	TGTGCCAGCAGTTACTCGACCAGGGGTGGCTTCGAGCAGTACTTC	CASSYSTRGGFEQYF
NA	TRBV7-3	TRBJ2-3	once	TGTGCCAGCAGCTTAAATGCAGGGTTCGATACGCAGTATTTT	CASSLNAGFDTQYF
NA	TRBV7-9	TRBJ2-7	NA	TGTGCCAGCAGCTTATCGTCGGGTAGGGGTACGTCCTACGAGCAGTACTTC	CASSLSSGRGTSYEQYF
TRBD1	TRBV6-6	TRBJ2-2	NA	TGTGCCAGCAGAACCGGGACAGGGGGCCGCACCGGGGAGCTGTTTTTT	CASRTGTGGRTGELFF
NA	TRBV9	TRBJ2-3	NA	TGTGCCAGCAGCGTAGAACAGTCTATTTCGGATACGCAGTATTTT	CASSVEQSISDTQYF
TRBD1	TRBV7-2	TRBJ1-4	once	TGTGCCAGCAGCGGACCGGGACAGACTAATGAAAAACTGTTTTTT	CASSGPGQTNEKLFF
TRBD1	TRBV2	TRBJ1-1	NA	TGTGCCAGCAGTAGAAGACAGGGCTTGGTCGGGTTTTTT	CASSRRQGLVGFF
NA	TRBV19	TRBJ1-5	NA	TGTGCCAGTGTCTCGGGGGGCTTAAGCAATCAGCCCCAGCATTTT	CASVSGGLSNQPQHF
TRBD2	TRBV2	TRBJ2-3	once	TGTGCCAGCAGTGAAGGCCTAGCGGGAGCGTCCGGCAATACGCAGTATTTT	CASSEGLAGASGNTQYF
NA	TRBV4-2	TRBJ2-7	NA	TGTGCCAGCAGCGGCCGTTGGGACCAGACCTACGAGCAGTACTTC	CASSGRWDQTYEQYF
TRBD2	TRBV9	TRBJ2-1	NA	TGTGCCAGCAGCGCCGGGACTAGCGGTTACAATGAGCAGTTCTTC	CASSAGTSGYNEQFF
NA	TRBV28	TRBJ2-7	NA	TGTGCCAGCACCTCAGGACTGGCCTACGAGCAGTACTTC	CASTSGLAYEQYF
NA	TRBV6-1	TRBJ1-5	NA	TGTGCCAGCAGTGAATTTTGGGGGGCAGGTCAGCCCCAGCATTTT	CASSEFWGAGQPQHF
NA	TRBV7-3	TRBJ2-2	NA	TGTGCCAGCAGCTTAAATCGGTTATCGAACACCGGGGAGCTGTTTTTT	CASSLNRLSNTGELFF
NA	TRBV19	TRBJ1-2	once	TGTGCCAGTAGGGCCTCCGGAATTAACTATGGCTACACCTTC	CASRASGINYGYTF